Listed here are 26 T cell receptor beta chains from one sample, sequenced in a study of T cell repertoires in cytomegalovirus infection. Their specific antigens are unknown. TCRdb ran MiXCR on the reads and lists one entry per CDR3 protein. This table has roughly 570,000 distinct CDR3 sequences, approximately 40% appearing once. Material: cultured PBMCs, obtained from culture after CMV antigen stimulation. These receptors were obtained from a human donor in good health (CMV status not recorded). Some clones in this sample may be carry-over from other donors' samples.

Only a few counts were recorded for this clonotype. One junction end does not reproduce the germline sequence, and a read error may be involved. In nucleotides, the CDR3 is TGTGCCAGCAGTGAGAGGACAGGGGGCGGTCAGGCCCAGCATTTT. Its translation: CASSERTGGGQAQHF. The chain is built from TRBV6-1 and TRBJ1-5; 11 nucleotides agree with TRBD1. Germline V lookup: CDR1 MNHNS, CDR2 SASEGT. This CDR3 spans 15 amino acids.

This chain joins TRBV9 and TRBJ1-2; tentatively, D is TRBD1 (6 bases). V lost 0 bases and J lost 12, with 18 bases in between. Germline assignment: CDR1 SGDLS and CDR2 YYNGEE. The CDR3 is 14 amino acids. CDR3 residues: CASSVVRTAPGDTF. CDR3 sequence (DNA): TGTGCCAGCAGCGTAGTCCGGACAGCACCCGGAGACACCTTC.

Regarding this clonotype: A junction boundary mismatches the germline segment, possibly from a read error. The chain combines TRBV5-3 with TRBJ2-2; tentatively, D is TRBD2 (5 bases). TRBV5-3 is sorted into the ORF group, with uncertain function. The CDR3 loop spans 16 amino acids. CDR3 DNA sequence: TGTGCCAGCAGCTTGGTAGGGCTAGCCGGGACCGGGGAGCTGTTTTTT. As protein: CASSLVGLAGTGELFF.

This clonotype was observed many times. The chain employs TRBV7-2 and TRBJ1-5; no clear D. The CDR3 loop spans 14 amino acids. The V end lost 5 bases, the J end lost 8 bases, and 16 bases lay between the germline ends. In germline, CDR1 is SGHTA, CDR2 FQGNSA. In nucleotides, the CDR3 is TGTGCCAGCAGCCCCCTTTTCTTGTCAGAGCCCCAGCATTTT. This codes for CASSPLFLSEPQHF.

The chain has TRBV18 and TRBJ2-5; a weak D match, TRBD2 (6 bases). Germline CDR1 is KGHSH and CDR2 is LQKENI. V was shortened by 6 bases and J by 5 bases, with 13 bases between the two germline ends. This CDR3 has 13 amino acids. The CDR3 DNA reads as TGTGCCAGCTCTGCCTCTAGCGTGGAGACCCAGTACTTC. Translation gives CASSASSVETQYF.

This clonotype was seen only a few times. This sequence joins TRBV7-8 and TRBJ2-3; D is unclear. Per germline, CDR1 SGHVS and CDR2 FQNEAQ. V was pared by 7 bases and J by 0 bases, with 14 bases between. This CDR3 spans 15 amino acids. CDR3 DNA: TGTGCCAGCACCACAGTAGCCCTAAGCACAGATACGCAGTATTTT. Its translation: CASTTVALSTDTQYF.

The chain combines TRBV7-2 with TRBJ1-1; weak D call: TRBD1 (6 bases). V lost 2 bases and J lost 0, with 10 bases in between. CDR1 is SGHTA and CDR2 is FQGNSA in the germline V gene. This CDR3 has 15 residues. DNA for the CDR3: TGTGCCAGCAGCTTATGGGGGGGCGTGAACACTGAAGCTTTCTTT. It codes for CASSLWGGVNTEAFF.

V and J are TRBV10-2 and TRBJ2-3, with 10 bases identical to TRBD2. The V segment lost 3 bases and the J segment 6 bases; nucleotides outside the gene matches: 3. This CDR3 has 14 residues. CDR1 WSHSY and CDR2 SAAADI come from the germline V gene. CDR3 sequence: CASSEGAGGDTQYF. The CDR3 DNA reads as TGCGCCAGCAGTGAAGGAGCGGGAGGGGATACGCAGTATTTT.

The gene calls are TRBV5-1 and TRBJ2-1, with D perhaps TRBD1 (6 bases). V dropped 2 bases and J dropped 0 bases, with 12 bases sitting between them. This CDR3 contains 16 residues. Germline loops: CDR1 SGHRS, CDR2 YFSETQ. The CDR3 sequence is CASSFGQSSSYNEQFF. DNA of the CDR3: TGCGCCAGCAGCTTCGGACAGTCGAGCTCCTACAATGAGCAGTTCTTC.

This clonotype has a handful of counts. The chain uses TRBV12-3 or TRBV12-4 and TRBJ2-6; TRBD1 agrees at 8 bases. J gave up 1 base and V 6 bases, and 11 bases lay outside the gene matches. The CDR3 is 18 amino acids. CDR3 nucleotides: TGTGCCAGCAGGAGAACCGACAGGGGCCTTTCTGGGGCCAACGTCCTGACTTTC. This codes for CASRRTDRGLSGANVLTF.

This clonotype was counted a few times. The rearrangement joins TRBV19 to TRBJ2-3, with D uncertain. The CDR3 spans 12 residues. Trimming removed 3 bases at V and 5 bases at J, with 6 bases between. Germline assignment: CDR1 LNHDA and CDR2 SQIVND (reference sequence). CDR3: CASSMGGDTQYF. The CDR3, as DNA: TGTGCCAGTAGTATGGGTGGAGATACGCAGTATTTT.

The rearrangement joins TRBV20-1 to TRBJ2-5; TRBD2 matches 10 bases. Germline trimming cut 1 base from V and 2 bases from J; bases unmatched to any gene: 7. CDR1 is DFQATT, CDR2 SNEGSKA, per germline (reference sequence). The CDR3 consists of 16 residues. The CDR3 loop is CSARVASGSVQETQYF. CDR3 sequence (DNA): TGCAGTGCTAGAGTAGCTAGCGGGAGTGTACAAGAGACCCAGTACTTC.

The chain employs TRBV10-3 and TRBJ2-1, with no clear D. The germline CDR1 and CDR2 sequences are ENHRY and SYGVKD. The CDR3 covers 18 residues. Trimming stripped 0 bases from V and 1 base from J, with 16 bases between. This CDR3 reads CAISESTTWTVSYNEQFF. In DNA, the CDR3 is TGTGCCATCAGTGAGTCGACGACCTGGACGGTGTCCTACAATGAGCAGTTCTTC.

The rearrangement uses TRBV7-2 and TRBJ2-5, with D perhaps matching TRBD1 (5 bases). Germline V gene sequence: CDR1 SGHTA, CDR2 FQGNSA. The CDR3 totals 17 residues. V lost 5 bases to trimming and J lost 3 bases, with 22 bases between them. CDR3 protein: CASSPLGANRIEETQYF. The CDR3 bases are TGTGCCAGCAGCCCTTTAGGGGCGAACAGAATTGAAGAGACCCAGTACTTC.

This sequence joins TRBV4-3 and TRBJ2-2; the D call may be TRBD1 or TRBD2 (6 bases each). V lost 1 base, J lost 6 bases, and 18 bases lay in between. The CDR3 runs to 17 residues. CDR1 LGHNA and CDR2 YSLEER come from the germline V gene. The CDR3 spells CASSQVGGGVKSGELFF. In DNA form, the CDR3 reads TGCGCCAGCAGCCAAGTCGGAGGGGGAGTAAAGTCCGGGGAGCTGTTTTTT.

The chain has TRBV28 and TRBJ2-2, with D hard to call. There are 13 residues in the CDR3. With 7 bases removed from V and 0 bases from J, the gap between germline ends came to 6 bases. Germline CDR1 is MDHEN and CDR2 is SYDVKM. CDR3: CASKHPNTGELFF. The CDR3 DNA sequence: TGTGCCAGCAAACACCCGAACACCGGGGAGCTGTTTTTT. The full variable domain, its missing parts supplied by reference TRBV28 and TRBJ2-2, is DVKVTQSSRYLVKRTGEKVFLECVQDMDHENMFWYRQDPGLGLRLIYFSYDVKMKEKGDIPEGYSVSREKKERFSLILESASTNQTSMYLCASKHPNTGELFFGEGSRLTVL.

The CDR3 DNA sequence: TGTGCCAGTTCTCAGGGAATGAATCAGCCCCAGCATTTT. This codes for CASSQGMNQPQHF. The V call is TRBV19, the J call TRBJ1-5, with D possibly matching TRBD1 (5 bases). V gave up 8 bases and J gave up 4 bases, with 12 bases separating them. This CDR3 is built from 13 residues. Germline V CDR1 and CDR2: LNHDA, SQIVND (reference sequence).

This chain uses TRBV7-6 with TRBJ1-3; D gene unclear. CDR1 is SGHVS, CDR2 FNYEAQ, per germline. The V and J ends lost 4 bases and 0 bases respectively, with 4 bases between them. The CDR3 runs 13 residues. CDR3 in amino acids: CASSYFSGNTIYF. CDR3 nucleotides: TGTGCCAGCAGCTACTTCTCTGGAAACACCATATATTTT.

The J gene is TRBJ1-2, the V gene TRBV7-9; D remains ambiguous. The V end was cut by 0 bases, the J end by 8 bases, with 10 bases between. CDR3 length: 13 amino acids. The germline CDR1 and CDR2 sequences are SEHNR and FQNEAQ (reference sequence). CDR3 sequence reads: CASSLASSGGYTF. Here the CDR3 DNA reads TGTGCCAGCAGCTTAGCGTCCAGTGGAGGCTACACCTTC.

The rearrangement uses TRBV7-2 and TRBJ1-2; D perhaps matches TRBD1 (5 bases). Germline assignment: CDR1 SGHTA and CDR2 FQGNSA. CDR3 size: 13 residues. Trimming removed 1 base from V and 7 bases from J, with 10 bases in between. The CDR3 coding sequence is TGTGCCAGCAGCTTAGGCCCCGGGGGTGGCTACACCTTC. Its translation is CASSLGPGGGYTF.

This sequence joins TRBV6-1 and TRBJ2-5; 11 nucleotides line up with TRBD2. CDR1 MNHNS and CDR2 SASEGT come from the germline V gene. The CDR3 length is 16 residues. J was trimmed by 7 bases and V by 5 bases; bases with no gene match: 12. In DNA, the CDR3 is TGTGCCAGCAGTACTAGCGGGGGCGCGGTTACCGGGACCCAGTACTTC. It is translated as CASSTSGGAVTGTQYF.

This clonotype was seen a handful of times. As DNA, the CDR3 is TGTGCCAGTAGTATCGGGACTAGCGGGGCCAACAATGAGCAGTTCTTC. Translating gives CASSIGTSGANNEQFF. The chain joins TRBV19 to TRBJ2-1; TRBD2 matches 13 bases. V gave up 3 bases and J gave up 5 bases; unmatched junction bases: 4. The length of the CDR3 is 16 residues. CDR1 and CDR2 from the germline V gene are LNHDA and SQIVND (reference sequence).

This clonotype was observed a handful of times. This sequence joins TRBV7-6 and TRBJ2-6; a possible D gene is TRBD2 (6 bases). The germline CDR1 and CDR2 sequences are SGHVS and FNYEAQ. The CDR3 is 17 amino acids. V lost 7 bases, J lost 0 bases, and 16 bases lay in between. In DNA form, the CDR3 reads TGTGCCAGCACCAAAGCAGGAGGGTACTCTGGGGCCAACGTCCTGACTTTC. Translation gives CASTKAGGYSGANVLTF.

This clonotype was observed a handful of times. V is TRBV6-1 and J is TRBJ2-3; D gene ambiguous. The CDR3 covers 16 residues. The V end lost 6 bases, the J end lost 0 bases, and 16 bases lay between the germline ends. Germline V gives CDR1 MNHNS, CDR2 SASEGT. CDR3 loop: CASSPTRVPSTDTQYF. The CDR3, as DNA: TGTGCCAGCAGCCCTACACGGGTCCCTAGCACAGATACGCAGTATTTT.

This clonotype was seen once. The chain carries TRBV7-6 and TRBJ1-6, with TRBD1 matching 7 bases. V lost 3 bases to trimming and J lost 5 bases; unmatched junction nucleotides: 7. CDR3 length: 16 amino acids. Germline V gene sequence: CDR1 SGHVS, CDR2 FNYEAQ. CDR3 DNA: TGTGCCAGCAGCTTCGCCAGGGGGTTTGATAATTCACCCCTCCACTTT. Amino acid sequence: CASSFARGFDNSPLHF.

J is TRBJ1-2 and V is TRBV7-2, with a weak D call TRBD1 (6 bases). Germline CDR1 is SGHTA and CDR2 is FQGNSA. The V end lost 5 bases, the J end lost 5 bases, and 21 bases lay between the germline ends. This CDR3 contains 16 residues. The CDR3 sequence is CASSPHGGGTGYGYTF. The CDR3 nucleotides read TGTGCCAGCAGCCCACACGGGGGGGGCACAGGGTATGGCTACACCTTC. Using reference TRBV7-2 and TRBJ1-2 for the parts outside the CDR3, the full variable domain is GAGVSQSPSNKVTEKGKDVELRCDPISGHTALYWYRQSLGQGLEFLIYFQGNSAPDKSGLPSDRFSAERTGGSVSTLTIQRTQQEDSAVYLCASSPHGGGTGYGYTFGSGTRLTVV.